In this sample, the clone carrying this T cell receptor beta chain turned up many times. The sample belongs to a study of T-cell reconstitution after alpha-beta-depleted transplantation in children. Molecular barcoding with unique molecular identifiers was used for the TCRbeta library. MiXCR, applied by TCRdb to the PCR reads, yields one record per CDR3 protein. The sample records roughly 200,000 distinct CDR3 sequences, over 5.5% being singletons. Per germline, CDR1 SGHRS and CDR2 YFSETQ. The CDR3 contains 15 residues. Trimming cost V 1 base and J 2 bases, with 9 bases left between them. This clonotype was sampled from a human donor who donated a stem cell graft to a child with Wiskott-Aldrich syndrome. This material consisted of PBMCs from the stem cell graft donor, taken from the stem cell graft. The V gene is TRBV5-1, the J gene TRBJ2-2; D perhaps matches TRBD2 (5 bases). The CDR3, as DNA: TGCGCCAGCAGCTTGAACGGGGAAAACACCGGGGAGCTGTTTTTT. It specifies CASSLNGENTGELFF.